The 20 T cell receptor beta chains below come from one sample, sequenced in a study of cytomegalovirus exposure and HLA in healthy donors. A multiplex PCR was run with 60 Vbeta primers and 13 Jbeta primers. Clones were read by immunoSEQ multiplex PCR, and TCRdb kept only the in-frame ones, dropping some. The data show around 220,000 clones, about 77% seen once. Sequenced material: PBMCs. The receptors shown here come from a woman aged 30 to 39 in good health and CMV-seronegative.

The chain is built from TRBV6-1 and TRBJ2-7; D perhaps matches TRBD2 (5 bases). Germline lookup yields CDR1 MNHNS and CDR2 SASEGT. The CDR3 runs to 14 residues. The V gene lost 3 bases and the J gene lost 12 bases, with 21 bases spanning the gap. This chain's CDR3 is CASSDNGSLRYRYF. Here the CDR3 DNA reads TGTGCCAGCAGTGATAATGGGAGCCTTCGATATCGGTACTTC.

The chain uses TRBV6-6 and TRBJ2-5; D gene unclear. Germline values: CDR1 MNHNY, CDR2 SVGAGI (reference sequence). There are 14 residues in the CDR3. Trimming took off 0 bases at V and 7 bases at J, with 12 bases between the two ends. For the CDR3, the DNA is TGTGCCAGCAGTTACTCGGGCAGTCCCCTGACCCAGTACTTC. It specifies CASSYSGSPLTQYF.

The rearrangement joins TRBV5-3 to TRBJ2-3, with 7 bases aligning to TRBD2. TRBV5-3 is treated as an ORF (open reading frame) with a function not yet certain. The CDR3 runs 20 residues. The V segment lost 5 bases and the J segment 4 bases; nucleotides outside the gene matches: 25. CDR3 coding DNA: TGTGCCAGAAGGACTGCGAATAACATTTTGGGCGGGAGTGTAGCAGATACGCAGTATTTT. Protein: CARRTANNILGGSVADTQYF.

Points on this clone: This sample also contains other DNA sequences that code for the same CDR3. This chain links TRBV9 with TRBJ1-1; D unclear. With 3 bases removed from V and 2 bases from J, the gap between germline ends came to 5 bases. The germline gives CDR1 SGDLS, CDR2 YYNGEE. CDR3 length equals 12 residues. In DNA, the CDR3 is TGTGCCAGCAGCGCCGTCAACACTGAAGCTTTCTTT. It yields the protein CASSAVNTEAFF. Looking up the rest from reference TRBV9 and TRBJ1-1 gives the full variable domain: DSGVTQTPKHLITATGQRVTLRCSPRSGDLSVYWYQQSLDQGLQFLIQYYNGEERAKGNILERFSAQQFPDLHSELNLSSLELGDSALYFCASSAVNTEAFFGQGTRLTVV.

The genes are TRBV23-1 and TRBJ1-2; 12 positions agree with TRBD1. TRBV23-1 is designated an ORF whose function remains uncertain. The trim removed 4 bases at V and 6 bases at J, leaving 21 bases unmatched. This CDR3 comprises 20 residues. The CDR3 DNA is TGCGCCAGCAGTCTCCCTCGAGGCCGGGACAGGGGGCAAGTGATTCATGGCTACACCTTC. It encodes CASSLPRGRDRGQVIHGYTF.

J is TRBJ2-7 and V is TRBV6-1; a possible D gene is TRBD1 (6 bases). The CDR3 totals 11 residues. V was clipped by 7 bases and J by 4 bases, with 8 bases between them. Germline CDR1 is MNHNS and CDR2 is SASEGT. In nucleotides, the CDR3 is TGTGCCAGCAAAGGGGGTTACGAGCAGTACTTC. Amino acids: CASKGGYEQYF.

This chain links TRBV15 with TRBJ2-5; tentative D call: TRBD1 (5 bases). CDR1 and CDR2 from the germline V gene are LNHNV and YYDKDF (reference sequence). The CDR3 covers 16 residues. The V gene lost 0 bases and the J gene lost 5 bases, with 16 bases spanning the gap. The CDR3 DNA is TGTGCCACCAGCAGAGATATAAGGGGCGCCGGGGAGACCCAGTACTTC. Residues: CATSRDIRGAGETQYF.

This clone was seen just once. V is TRBV19 and J is TRBJ1-5; 7 bases map to TRBD1. This CDR3 is 15 amino acids long. CDR1 LNHDA and CDR2 SQIVND come from the germline V gene (reference sequence). V shed 8 bases and J 5 bases; nucleotides not matched to a gene: 12. In nucleotides, the CDR3 is TGTGCCAGTCCGATCCCAGGGACAGAGGATCAGCCCCAGCATTTT. Its protein product is CASPIPGTEDQPQHF.

The V gene is TRBV19, the J gene TRBJ2-1, with D unclear. CDR3 length: 14 amino acids. V shed 3 bases and J shed 3 bases, with 9 bases lying between them. In germline, CDR1 is LNHDA, CDR2 SQIVND (reference sequence). The CDR3 coding sequence is TGTGCCAGTAGTATTAGAGACATCTACAATGAGCAGTTCTTC. Translating gives CASSIRDIYNEQFF.

V is TRBV4-2 and J is TRBJ2-2; 12 bases match TRBD2. The CDR3 has 17 amino acids. From germline, CDR1 is LGHNA and CDR2 YNFKEQ. After removal of 4 bases from V and 6 bases from J, the junction contained 9 bases not matched to a gene. In DNA, the CDR3 is TGTGCCAGCAGCCCCCGGACTAGCGGGGATGATGCCGGGGAGCTGTTTTTT. This gives the protein CASSPRTSGDDAGELFF.

This clone was seen a few times. This sequence joins TRBV28 and TRBJ1-2; D is undetermined. The V and J ends lost 4 bases and 11 bases respectively, with 11 bases between them. CDR3 length: 11 amino acids. Germline V CDR1 and CDR2: MDHEN, SYDVKM. DNA of the CDR3: TGTGCCAGCAGTTCAAGGGAGGGATACACCTTC. It translates to CASSSREGYTF.

This rearrangement joins TRBV4-2 to TRBJ1-1; 7 positions match TRBD1. V was clipped by 2 bases and J by 3 bases; unmatched bases: 6. Germline values: CDR1 LGHNA, CDR2 YNFKEQ. The CDR3 sequence is 15 residues long. CDR3 residues: CASSQIQGKDTEAFF. CDR3 nucleotide sequence: TGTGCCAGCAGCCAAATACAGGGGAAGGACACTGAAGCTTTCTTT.

For this clone: The junction and the germline gene differ at one end; a read error may be behind it. The chain combines TRBV4-1 with TRBJ1-5, with D tentatively TRBD1 (5 bases). This CDR3 region has 16 residues. Germline CDR1 and CDR2: MGHRA and YSYEKL. The CDR3 loop reads CASSQVYGQGNQPQHF. The CDR3 DNA reads as TGTGCCAGCAGCCAAGTTTACGGACAAGGCAATCAGCCCCAGCATTTT.

V usage is TRBV2 and J usage is TRBJ2-1, with TRBD2 matching 14 bases. This CDR3 is 17 amino acids long. V dropped 2 bases and J dropped 5; count of bases not matched to a gene: 5. Germline assignment: CDR1 SNHLY and CDR2 FYNNEI. In nucleotides, the CDR3 is TGTGCCAGCAGTGAATCCCAGGGACTAGCGGGAGACAATGAGCAGTTCTTC. Translation gives CASSESQGLAGDNEQFF.

This clone occurred a few times. The CDR3 sequence: CASSSVVGGWELNNEQFF. CDR3 nucleotides: TGTGCCAGCAGCTCGGTAGTGGGAGGCTGGGAATTAAACAATGAGCAGTTCTTC. The chain joins TRBV5-6 to TRBJ2-1; possibly TRBD2 for D (6 bases). The CDR3 is made up of 18 amino acids. Germline V CDR1 and CDR2: SGHDT, YYEEEE. Trimming removed 3 bases at V and 5 bases at J, with 24 bases between.

The rearrangement joins TRBV2 to TRBJ2-3; TRBD2 is a possible D gene (5 bases). The CDR3 is made up of 15 amino acids. With 1 base removed from V and 2 bases from J, the gap between germline ends came to 10 bases. Germline CDR1 is SNHLY and CDR2 is FYNNEI. The CDR3 loop is CASSEVERLTDTQYF. The CDR3 nucleotides read TGTGCCAGCAGTGAAGTCGAGCGGCTCACAGATACGCAGTATTTT.

V gene TRBV5-4 combines with J gene TRBJ1-6; unclear D gene. Germline CDR1 is SGHNT and CDR2 is YYREEE (reference sequence). This CDR3 has 15 amino acids. Trimming took 0 bases from V and 9 from J, leaving 13 bases between them. The CDR3 DNA is TGTGCCAGCAGCTTGGGCCAGGTCGAGGGTTCACCCCTCCACTTT. Protein product: CASSLGQVEGSPLHF. Filled out from reference TRBV5-4 and TRBJ1-6, the complete variable domain reads ETGVTQSPTHLIKTRGQQVTLRCSSQSGHNTVSWYQQALGQGPQFIFQYYREEENGRGNFPPRFSGLQFPNYSSELNVNALELDDSALYLCASSLGQVEGSPLHFGNGTRLTVT.

The chain links TRBV7-7 to TRBJ2-2; D gene unclear. This CDR3 is built from 12 residues. Germline assignment: CDR1 SSHAT and CDR2 FNYEAQ (reference sequence). The CDR3 nucleotides are TGTGCTAGTACCGCGAACACCGGGGAGCTGTTTTTT. Protein sequence: CASTANTGELFF.

Regarding this clone: Lacking the conserved final phenylalanine or tryptophan, this CDR3 likely reflects a read error. The chain recombines TRBV5-1 with TRBJ2-7, with D tentatively TRBD1 (5 bases). This CDR3 is 14 amino acids long. Trimming cost V 4 bases and J 5 bases, with 16 bases left between them. The germline V gene has CDR1 SGHRS and CDR2 YFSETQ. This CDR3 reads CASSAWGVEDEQYL. The DNA of the CDR3 is TGCGCCAGCAGCGCTTGGGGCGTCGAGGACGAGCAGTACTTG.

The CDR3 region is CASTSLPDRRNTIYF. The CDR3 DNA reads TGCGCCAGCACCTCTCTTCCGGACAGACGAAACACCATATATTTT. J is TRBJ1-3 and V is TRBV5-1, with D possibly being TRBD1 (6 bases). The CDR3 covers 15 residues. Looked up from germline, CDR1 is SGHRS and CDR2 is YFSETQ. V was clipped by 6 bases and J by 5 bases, with 18 bases between them.